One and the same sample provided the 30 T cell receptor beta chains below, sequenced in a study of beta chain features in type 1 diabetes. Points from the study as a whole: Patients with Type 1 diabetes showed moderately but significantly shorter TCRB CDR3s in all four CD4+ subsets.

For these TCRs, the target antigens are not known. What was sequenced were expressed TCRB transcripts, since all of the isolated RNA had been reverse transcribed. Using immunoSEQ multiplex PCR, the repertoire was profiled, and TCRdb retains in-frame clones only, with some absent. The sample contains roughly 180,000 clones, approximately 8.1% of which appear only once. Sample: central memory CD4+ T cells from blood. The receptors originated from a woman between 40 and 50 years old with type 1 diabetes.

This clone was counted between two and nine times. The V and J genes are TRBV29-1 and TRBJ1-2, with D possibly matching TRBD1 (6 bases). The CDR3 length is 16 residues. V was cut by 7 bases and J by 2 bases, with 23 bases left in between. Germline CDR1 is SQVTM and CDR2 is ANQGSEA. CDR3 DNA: TGCAGCGCCTGGGGCCGGGACATGGGCGGGAACTATGGCTACACCTTC. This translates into CSAWGRDMGGNYGYTF. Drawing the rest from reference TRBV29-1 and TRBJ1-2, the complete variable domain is SAVISQKPSRDICQRGTSLTIQCQVDSQVTMMFWYRQQPGQSLTLIATANQGSEATYESGFVIDKFPISRPNLTFSTLTVSNMSPEDSSIYLCSAWGRDMGGNYGYTFGSGTRLTVV.

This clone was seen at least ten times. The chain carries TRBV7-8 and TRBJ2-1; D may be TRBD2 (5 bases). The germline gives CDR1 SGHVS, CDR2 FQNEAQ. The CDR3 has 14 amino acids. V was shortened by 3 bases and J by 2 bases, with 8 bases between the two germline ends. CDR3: CASSFGEAYNEQFF. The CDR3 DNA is TGTGCCAGCAGCTTCGGGGAAGCCTACAATGAGCAGTTCTTC.

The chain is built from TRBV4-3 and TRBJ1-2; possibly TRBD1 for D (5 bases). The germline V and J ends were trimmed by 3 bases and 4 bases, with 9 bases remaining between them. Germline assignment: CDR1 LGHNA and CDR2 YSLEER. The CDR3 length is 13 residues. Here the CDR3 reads CASSHSDSYGYTF. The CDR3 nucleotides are TGCGCCAGCAGCCACTCCGACAGCTATGGCTACACCTTC.

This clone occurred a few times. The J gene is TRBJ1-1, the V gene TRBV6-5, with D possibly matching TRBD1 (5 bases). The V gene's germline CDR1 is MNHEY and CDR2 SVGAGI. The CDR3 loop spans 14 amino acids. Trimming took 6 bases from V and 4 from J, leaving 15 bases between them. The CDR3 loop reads CASRILRQSTEAFF. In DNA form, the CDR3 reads TGTGCCAGCAGGATCCTTAGACAGTCCACTGAAGCTTTCTTT.

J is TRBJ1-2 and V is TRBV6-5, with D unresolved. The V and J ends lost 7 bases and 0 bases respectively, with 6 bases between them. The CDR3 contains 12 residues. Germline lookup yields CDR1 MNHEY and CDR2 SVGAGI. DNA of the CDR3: TGTGCCAGCAAAGACTCTAACTATGGCTACACCTTC. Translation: CASKDSNYGYTF.

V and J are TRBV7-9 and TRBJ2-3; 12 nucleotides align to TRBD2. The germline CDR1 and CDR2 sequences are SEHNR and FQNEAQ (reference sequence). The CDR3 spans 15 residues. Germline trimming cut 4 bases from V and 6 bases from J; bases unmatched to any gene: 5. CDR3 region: CASSSSGGAGDTQYF. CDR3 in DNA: TGTGCCAGCAGCTCTAGCGGGGGGGCCGGGGATACGCAGTATTTT.

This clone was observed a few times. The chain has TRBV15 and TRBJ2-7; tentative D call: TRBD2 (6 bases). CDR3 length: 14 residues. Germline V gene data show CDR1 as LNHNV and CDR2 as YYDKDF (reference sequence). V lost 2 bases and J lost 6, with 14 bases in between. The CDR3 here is CATSRSPVEGEQYF. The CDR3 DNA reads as TGTGCCACCAGCAGATCCCCTGTGGAGGGCGAGCAGTACTTC.

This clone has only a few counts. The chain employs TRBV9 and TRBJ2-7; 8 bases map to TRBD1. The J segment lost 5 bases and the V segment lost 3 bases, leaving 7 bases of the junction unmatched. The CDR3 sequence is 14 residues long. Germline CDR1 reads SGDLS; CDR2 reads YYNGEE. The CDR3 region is CASSGTGRNDEQYF. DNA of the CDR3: TGTGCCAGCAGCGGGACAGGGCGGAATGACGAGCAGTACTTC.

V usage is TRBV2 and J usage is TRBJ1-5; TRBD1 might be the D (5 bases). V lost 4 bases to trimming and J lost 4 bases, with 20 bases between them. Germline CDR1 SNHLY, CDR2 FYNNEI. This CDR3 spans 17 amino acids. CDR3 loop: CASSGTPRRAGNQPQHF. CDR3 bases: TGTGCCAGCAGTGGAACCCCGCGCAGGGCAGGAAATCAGCCCCAGCATTTT.

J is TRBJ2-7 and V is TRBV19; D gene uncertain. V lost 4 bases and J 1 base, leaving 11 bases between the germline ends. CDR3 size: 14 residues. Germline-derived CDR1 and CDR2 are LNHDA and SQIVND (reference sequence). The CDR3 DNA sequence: TGTGCCAGTAGTAAGCAGACTTCATCCTACGAGCAGTACTTC. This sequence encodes CASSKQTSSYEQYF. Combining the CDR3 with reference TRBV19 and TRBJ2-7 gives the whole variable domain DGGITQSPKYLFRKEGQNVTLSCEQNLNHDAMYWYRQDPGQGLRLIYYSQIVNDFQKGDIAEGYSVSREKKESFPLTVTSAQKNPTAFYLCASSKQTSSYEQYFGPGTRLTVT.

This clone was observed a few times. The CDR3 DNA sequence: TGTGCCAGCAGCGTCAGGGCTAATTCACCCCTCCACTTT. It encodes CASSVRANSPLHF. The chain employs TRBV28 and TRBJ1-6; TRBD1 is a possible D gene (5 bases). This CDR3 is 13 amino acids long. Germline V CDR1 and CDR2: MDHEN, SYDVKM. The V gene lost 6 bases and the J gene lost 6 bases, with 9 bases spanning the gap.

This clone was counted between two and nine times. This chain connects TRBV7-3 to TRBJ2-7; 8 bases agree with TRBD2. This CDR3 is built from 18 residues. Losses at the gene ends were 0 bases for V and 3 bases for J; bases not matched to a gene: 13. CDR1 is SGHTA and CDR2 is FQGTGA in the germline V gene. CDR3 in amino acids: CASSLTFTTGGKIYEQYF. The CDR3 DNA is TGTGCCAGCAGCTTAACGTTTACGACGGGAGGGAAAATCTACGAGCAGTACTTC.

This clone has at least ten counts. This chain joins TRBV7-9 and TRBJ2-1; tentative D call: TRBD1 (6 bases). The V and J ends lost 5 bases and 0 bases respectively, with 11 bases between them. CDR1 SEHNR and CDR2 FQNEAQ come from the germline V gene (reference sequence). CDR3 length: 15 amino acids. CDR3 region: CASSLLDSSYNEQFF. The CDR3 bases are TGTGCCAGCAGCCTCTTGGACAGCTCCTACAATGAGCAGTTCTTC.

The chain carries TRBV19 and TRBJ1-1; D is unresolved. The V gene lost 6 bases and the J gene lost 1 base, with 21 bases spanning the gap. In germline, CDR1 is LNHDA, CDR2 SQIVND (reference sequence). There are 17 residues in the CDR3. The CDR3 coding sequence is TGTGCCAGTAGCCCTGAGGGCGGTTGGATGGGGAACACTGAAGCTTTCTTT. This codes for CASSPEGGWMGNTEAFF.

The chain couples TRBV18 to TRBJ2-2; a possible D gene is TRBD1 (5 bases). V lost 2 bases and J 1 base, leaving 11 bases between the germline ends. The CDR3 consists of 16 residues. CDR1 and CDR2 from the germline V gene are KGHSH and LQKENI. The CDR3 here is CASSPSRVENTGELFF. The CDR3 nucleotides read TGTGCCAGCTCACCAAGCAGGGTGGAGAACACCGGGGAGCTGTTTTTT. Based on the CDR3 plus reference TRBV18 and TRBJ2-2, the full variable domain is NAGVMQNPRHLVRRRGQEARLRCSPMKGHSHVYWYRQLPEEGLKFMVYLQKENIIDESGMPKERFSAEFPKEGPSILRIQQVVRGDSAAYFCASSPSRVENTGELFFGEGSRLTVL.

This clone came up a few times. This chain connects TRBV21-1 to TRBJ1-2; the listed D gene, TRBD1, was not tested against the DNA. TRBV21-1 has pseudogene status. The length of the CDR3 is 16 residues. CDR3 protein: CASSPGDRETNYGYTF. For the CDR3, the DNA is TGTGCCAGCAGCCCAGGGGACAGGGAGACGAACTATGGCTACACCTTC.

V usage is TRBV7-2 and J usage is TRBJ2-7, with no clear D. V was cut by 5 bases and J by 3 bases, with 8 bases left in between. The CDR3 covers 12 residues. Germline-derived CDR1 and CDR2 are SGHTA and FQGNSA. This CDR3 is CASSPTGYEQYF. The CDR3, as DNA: TGTGCCAGCAGCCCCACGGGCTACGAGCAGTACTTC.

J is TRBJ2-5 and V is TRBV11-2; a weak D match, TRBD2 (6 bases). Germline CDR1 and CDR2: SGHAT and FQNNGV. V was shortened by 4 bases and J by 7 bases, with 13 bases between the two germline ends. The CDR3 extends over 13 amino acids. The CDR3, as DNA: TGTGCCAGCAGCTCCGACCGGGGAGGGACCCAGTACTTC. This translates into CASSSDRGGTQYF.

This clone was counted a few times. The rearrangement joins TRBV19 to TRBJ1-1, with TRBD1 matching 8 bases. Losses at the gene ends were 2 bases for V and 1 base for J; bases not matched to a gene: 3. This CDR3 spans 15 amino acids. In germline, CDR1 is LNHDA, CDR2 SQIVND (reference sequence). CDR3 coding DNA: TGTGCCAGTAGTATACGAGACAGGGGGAACACTGAAGCTTTCTTT. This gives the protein CASSIRDRGNTEAFF.

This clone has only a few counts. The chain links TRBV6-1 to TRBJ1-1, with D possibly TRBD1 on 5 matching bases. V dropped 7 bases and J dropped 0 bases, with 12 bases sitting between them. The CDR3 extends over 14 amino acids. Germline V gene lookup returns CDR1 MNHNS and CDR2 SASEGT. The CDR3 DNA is TGTGCCAGCATCCGACAGTCCATGAACACTGAAGCTTTCTTT. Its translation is CASIRQSMNTEAFF.

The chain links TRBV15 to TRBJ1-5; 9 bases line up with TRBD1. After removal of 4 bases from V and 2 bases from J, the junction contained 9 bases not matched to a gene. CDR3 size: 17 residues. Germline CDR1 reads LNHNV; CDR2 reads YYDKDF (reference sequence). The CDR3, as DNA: TGTGCCACCAGCAAGGGGACAGGGTGGATCGGCAATCAGCCCCAGCATTTT. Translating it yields CATSKGTGWIGNQPQHF. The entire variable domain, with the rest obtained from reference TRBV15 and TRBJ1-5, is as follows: DAMVIQNPRYQVTQFGKPVTLSCSQTLNHNVMYWYQQKSSQAPKLLFHYYDKDFNNEADTPDNFQSRRPNTSFCFLDIRSPGLGDTAMYLCATSKGTGWIGNQPQHFGDGTRLSIL.

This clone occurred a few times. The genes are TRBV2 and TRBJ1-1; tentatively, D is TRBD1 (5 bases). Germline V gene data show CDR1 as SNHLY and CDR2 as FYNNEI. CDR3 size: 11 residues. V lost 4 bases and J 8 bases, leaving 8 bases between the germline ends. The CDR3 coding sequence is TGTGCCAGCAGTGCTAACAGGGAAGCTTTCTTT. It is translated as CASSANREAFF.

The CDR3 region is CASSLVGGELGQPQHF. Written as DNA, the CDR3 is TGTGCCAGCAGCTTAGTCGGGGGAGAGTTAGGTCAGCCCCAGCATTTT. The rearrangement uses TRBV7-8 and TRBJ1-5, with a weak D call TRBD1 (5 bases). This CDR3 has 16 amino acids. V shed 1 base and J shed 6 bases, with 16 bases lying between them. Germline CDR1 and CDR2: SGHVS and FQNEAQ.

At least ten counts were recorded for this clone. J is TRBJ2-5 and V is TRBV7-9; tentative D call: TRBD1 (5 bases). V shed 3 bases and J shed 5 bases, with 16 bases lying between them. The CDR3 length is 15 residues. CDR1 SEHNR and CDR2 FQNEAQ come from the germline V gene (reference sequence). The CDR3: CASSFYLGQSETQYF. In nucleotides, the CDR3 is TGTGCCAGCAGCTTCTACCTAGGACAATCTGAGACCCAGTACTTC.

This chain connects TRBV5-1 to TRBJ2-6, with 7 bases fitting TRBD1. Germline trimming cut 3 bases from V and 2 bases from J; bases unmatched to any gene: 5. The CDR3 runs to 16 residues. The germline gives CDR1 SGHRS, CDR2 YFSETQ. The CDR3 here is CASSSGQLTGANVLTF. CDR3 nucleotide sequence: TGCGCCAGCAGCTCGGGACAGTTAACTGGGGCCAACGTCCTGACTTTC.

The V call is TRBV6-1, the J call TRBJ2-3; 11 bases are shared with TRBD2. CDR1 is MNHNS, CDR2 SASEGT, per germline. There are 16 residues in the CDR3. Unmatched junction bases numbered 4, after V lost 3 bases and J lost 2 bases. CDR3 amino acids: CASSEGLAAATDTQYF. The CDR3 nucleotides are TGTGCCAGCAGTGAGGGACTAGCGGCGGCCACAGATACGCAGTATTTT.

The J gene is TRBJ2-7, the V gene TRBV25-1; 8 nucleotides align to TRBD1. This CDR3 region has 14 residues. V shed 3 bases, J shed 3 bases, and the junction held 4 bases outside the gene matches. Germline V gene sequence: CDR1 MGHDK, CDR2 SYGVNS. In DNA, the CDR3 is TGTGCCAGCAGTGACGGACAGGGAAACTACGAGCAGTACTTC. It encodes CASSDGQGNYEQYF.

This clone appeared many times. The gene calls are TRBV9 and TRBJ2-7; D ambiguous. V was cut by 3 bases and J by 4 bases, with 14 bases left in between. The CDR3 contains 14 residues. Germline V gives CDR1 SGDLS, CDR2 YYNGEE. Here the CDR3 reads CASSESPNSYEQYF. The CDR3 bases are TGTGCCAGCAGCGAATCCCCGAACAGTTACGAGCAGTACTTC. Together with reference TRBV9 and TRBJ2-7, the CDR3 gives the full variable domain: DSGVTQTPKHLITATGQRVTLRCSPRSGDLSVYWYQQSLDQGLQFLIQYYNGEERAKGNILERFSAQQFPDLHSELNLSSLELGDSALYFCASSESPNSYEQYFGPGTRLTVT.

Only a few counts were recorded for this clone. CDR3 amino acids: CAISELPTSTDTQYF. DNA for the CDR3: TGTGCCATCAGTGAACTGCCAACTAGCACAGATACGCAGTATTTT. This chain joins TRBV10-3 and TRBJ2-3; D uncertain. The CDR3 runs 15 residues. V lost 3 bases and J 0 bases, leaving 10 bases between the germline ends. CDR1 and CDR2 (germline): ENHRY, SYGVKD.

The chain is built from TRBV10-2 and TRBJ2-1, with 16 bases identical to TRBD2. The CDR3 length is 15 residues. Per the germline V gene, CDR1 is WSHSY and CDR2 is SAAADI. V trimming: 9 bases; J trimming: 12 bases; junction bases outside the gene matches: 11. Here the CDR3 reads CASGSGTSGRAVQFF. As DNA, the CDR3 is TGCGCCAGTGGATCCGGGACTAGCGGGAGGGCCGTGCAGTTCTTC.